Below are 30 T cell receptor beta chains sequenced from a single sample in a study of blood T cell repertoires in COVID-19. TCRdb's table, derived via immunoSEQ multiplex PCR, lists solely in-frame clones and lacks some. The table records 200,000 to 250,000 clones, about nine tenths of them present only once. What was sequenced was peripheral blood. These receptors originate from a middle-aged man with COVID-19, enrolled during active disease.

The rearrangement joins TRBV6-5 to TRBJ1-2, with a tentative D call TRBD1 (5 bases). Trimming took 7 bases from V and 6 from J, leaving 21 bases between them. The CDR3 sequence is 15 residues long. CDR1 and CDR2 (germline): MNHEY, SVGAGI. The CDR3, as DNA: TGTGCCAGCATCCTGACGGGGGATTTTTTGGATGGCTACACCTTC. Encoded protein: CASILTGDFLDGYTF.

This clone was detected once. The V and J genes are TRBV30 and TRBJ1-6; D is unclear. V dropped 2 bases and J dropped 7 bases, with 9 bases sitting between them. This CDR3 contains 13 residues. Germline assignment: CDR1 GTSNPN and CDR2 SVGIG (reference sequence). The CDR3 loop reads CAWSPTMNSPLHF. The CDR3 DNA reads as TGTGCCTGGAGTCCCACTATGAATTCACCCCTCCACTTT.

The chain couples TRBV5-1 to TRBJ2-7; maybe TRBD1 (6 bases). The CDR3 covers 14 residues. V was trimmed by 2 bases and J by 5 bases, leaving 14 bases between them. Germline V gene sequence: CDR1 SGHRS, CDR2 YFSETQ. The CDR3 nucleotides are TGCGCCAGCAGCTTACAGGGTGTCAGTAACGAGCAGTACTTC. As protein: CASSLQGVSNEQYF.

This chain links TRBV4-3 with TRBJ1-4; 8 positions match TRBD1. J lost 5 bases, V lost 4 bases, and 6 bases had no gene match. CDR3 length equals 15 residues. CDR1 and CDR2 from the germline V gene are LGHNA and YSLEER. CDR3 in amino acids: CASSPQGDRNEKLFF. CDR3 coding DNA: TGCGCCAGCAGCCCCCAGGGGGACAGGAATGAAAAACTGTTTTTT.

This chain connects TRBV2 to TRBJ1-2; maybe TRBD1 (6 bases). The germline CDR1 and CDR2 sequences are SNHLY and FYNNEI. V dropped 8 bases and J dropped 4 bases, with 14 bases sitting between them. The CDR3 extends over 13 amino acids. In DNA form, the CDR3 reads TGTGCCAGCCGGAAGGGGGTTAGCTATGGCTACACCTTC. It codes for CASRKGVSYGYTF.

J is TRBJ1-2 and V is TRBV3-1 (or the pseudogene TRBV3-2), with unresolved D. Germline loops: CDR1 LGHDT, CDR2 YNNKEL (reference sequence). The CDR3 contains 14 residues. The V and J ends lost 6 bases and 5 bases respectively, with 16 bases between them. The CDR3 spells CASRQIEGPYGYTF. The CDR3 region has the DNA TGTGCCAGCAGACAGATCGAGGGTCCATATGGCTACACCTTC.

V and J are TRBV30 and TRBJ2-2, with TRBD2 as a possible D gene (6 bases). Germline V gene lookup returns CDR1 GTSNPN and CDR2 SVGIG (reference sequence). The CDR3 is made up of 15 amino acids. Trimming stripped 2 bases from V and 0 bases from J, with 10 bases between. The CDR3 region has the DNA TGTGCCTGGAGTCGTAGCGGTACGAACACCGGGGAGCTGTTTTTT. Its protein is CAWSRSGTNTGELFF.

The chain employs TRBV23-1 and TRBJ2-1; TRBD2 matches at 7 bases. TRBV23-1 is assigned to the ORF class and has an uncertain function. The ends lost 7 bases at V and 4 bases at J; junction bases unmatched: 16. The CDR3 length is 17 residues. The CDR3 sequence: CASTGMQPGLLYNEQFF. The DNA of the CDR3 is TGCGCCAGCACCGGGATGCAACCGGGACTACTATACAATGAGCAGTTCTTC.

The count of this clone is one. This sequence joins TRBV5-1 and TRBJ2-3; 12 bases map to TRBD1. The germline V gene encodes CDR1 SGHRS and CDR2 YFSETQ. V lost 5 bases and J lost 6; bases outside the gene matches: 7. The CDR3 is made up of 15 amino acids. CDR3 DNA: TGCGCCAGCAGTCGGGTGGGACAGGGGGCGGATACGCAGTATTTT. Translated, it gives CASSRVGQGADTQYF.

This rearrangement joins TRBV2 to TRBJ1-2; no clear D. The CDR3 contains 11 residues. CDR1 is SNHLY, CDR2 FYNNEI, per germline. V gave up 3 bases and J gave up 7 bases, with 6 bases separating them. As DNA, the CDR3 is TGTGCCAGCAGTGATAATCGTGGCTACACCTTC. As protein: CASSDNRGYTF.

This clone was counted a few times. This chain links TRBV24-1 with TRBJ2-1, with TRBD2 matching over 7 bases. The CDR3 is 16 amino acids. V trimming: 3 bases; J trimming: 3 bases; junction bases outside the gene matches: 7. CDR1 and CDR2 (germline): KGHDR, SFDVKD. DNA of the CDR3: TGTGCCACCAGTGATGCTAGCGGCACTAACTACAATGAGCAGTTCTTC. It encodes CATSDASGTNYNEQFF.

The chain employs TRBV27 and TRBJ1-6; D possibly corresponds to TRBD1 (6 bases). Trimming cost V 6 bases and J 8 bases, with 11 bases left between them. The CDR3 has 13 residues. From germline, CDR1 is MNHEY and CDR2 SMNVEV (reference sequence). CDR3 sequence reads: CASSWDTDSPLHF. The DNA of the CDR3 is TGTGCCAGCAGCTGGGACACCGATTCACCCCTCCACTTT.

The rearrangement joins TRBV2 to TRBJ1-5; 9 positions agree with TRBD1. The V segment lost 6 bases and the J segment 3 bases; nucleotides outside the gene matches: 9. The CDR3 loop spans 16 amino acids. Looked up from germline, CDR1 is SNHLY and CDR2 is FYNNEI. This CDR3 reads CASRLAGTGTNQPQHF. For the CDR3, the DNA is TGTGCCAGCAGACTAGCCGGGACAGGGACCAATCAGCCCCAGCATTTT.

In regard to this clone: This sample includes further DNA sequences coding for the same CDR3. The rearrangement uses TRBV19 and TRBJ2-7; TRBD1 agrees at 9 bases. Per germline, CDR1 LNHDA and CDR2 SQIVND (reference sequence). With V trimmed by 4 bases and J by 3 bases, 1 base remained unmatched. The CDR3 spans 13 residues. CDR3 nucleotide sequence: TGTGCCAGTAGTAGGGGACAGGGCTACGAGCAGTACTTC. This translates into CASSRGQGYEQYF.

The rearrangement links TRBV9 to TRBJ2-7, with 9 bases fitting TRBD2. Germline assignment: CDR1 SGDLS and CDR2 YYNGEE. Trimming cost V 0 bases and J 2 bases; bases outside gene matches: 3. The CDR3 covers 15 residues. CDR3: CASSVEGGGAYEQYF. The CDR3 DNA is TGTGCCAGCAGCGTAGAGGGCGGGGGGGCCTACGAGCAGTACTTC.

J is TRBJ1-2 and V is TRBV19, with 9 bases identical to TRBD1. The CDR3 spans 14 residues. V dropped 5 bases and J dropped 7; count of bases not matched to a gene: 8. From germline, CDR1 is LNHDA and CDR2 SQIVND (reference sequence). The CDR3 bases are TGTGCCAGTAGTCGCCGGGACAGGGTAGGTGGCTACACCTTC. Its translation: CASSRRDRVGGYTF.

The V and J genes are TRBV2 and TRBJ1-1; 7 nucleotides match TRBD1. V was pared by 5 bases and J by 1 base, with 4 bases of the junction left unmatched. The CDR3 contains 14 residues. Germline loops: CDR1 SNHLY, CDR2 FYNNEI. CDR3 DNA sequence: TGTGCCAGCAGTCCCGGGACAGCGAACACTGAAGCTTTCTTT. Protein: CASSPGTANTEAFF.

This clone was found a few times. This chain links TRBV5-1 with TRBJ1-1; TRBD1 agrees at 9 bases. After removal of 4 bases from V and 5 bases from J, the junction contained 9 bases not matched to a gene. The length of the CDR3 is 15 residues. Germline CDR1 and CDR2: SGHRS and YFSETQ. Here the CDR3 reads CASSDPGQGLTEAFF. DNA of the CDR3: TGCGCCAGCAGCGATCCGGGACAGGGCTTGACTGAAGCTTTCTTT.

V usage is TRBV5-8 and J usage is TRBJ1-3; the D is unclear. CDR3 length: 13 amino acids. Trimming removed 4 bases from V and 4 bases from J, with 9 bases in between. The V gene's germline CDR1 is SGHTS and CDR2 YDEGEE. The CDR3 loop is CASSNGGGNTIYF. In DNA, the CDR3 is TGTGCCAGCAGCAATGGAGGGGGAAACACCATATATTTT.

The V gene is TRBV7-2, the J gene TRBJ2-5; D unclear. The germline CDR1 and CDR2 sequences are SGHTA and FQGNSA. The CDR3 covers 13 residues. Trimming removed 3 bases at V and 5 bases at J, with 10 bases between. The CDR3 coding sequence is TGTGCCAGCAGCTTCCGACTTACTGAGACCCAGTACTTC. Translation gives CASSFRLTETQYF.

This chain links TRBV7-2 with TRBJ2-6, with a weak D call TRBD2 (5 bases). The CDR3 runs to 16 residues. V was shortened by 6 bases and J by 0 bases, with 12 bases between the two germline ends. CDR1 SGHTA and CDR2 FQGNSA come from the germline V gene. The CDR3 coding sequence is TGTGCCAGCAGACAAGGACGGGGCTCTGGGGCCAACGTCCTGACTTTC. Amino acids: CASRQGRGSGANVLTF.

CDR3 loop: CASSPRSRTDTQYF. CDR3 coding DNA: TGTGCCAGTAGTCCTCGGTCTAGAACAGATACGCAGTATTTT. V usage is TRBV19 and J usage is TRBJ2-3; D not resolved. Germline V lookup: CDR1 LNHDA, CDR2 SQIVND (reference sequence). CDR3 length: 14 amino acids. Between the trimmed V and J ends, which lost 5 bases and 3 bases, there was a span of 12 bases.

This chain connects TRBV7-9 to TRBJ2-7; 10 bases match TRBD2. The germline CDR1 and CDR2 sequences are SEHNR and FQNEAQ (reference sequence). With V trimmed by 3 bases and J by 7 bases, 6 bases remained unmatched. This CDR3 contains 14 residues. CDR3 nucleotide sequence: TGTGCCAGCAGCTTGCTAGCGGGAGTCCGGGAGCAGTACTTC. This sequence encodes CASSLLAGVREQYF.

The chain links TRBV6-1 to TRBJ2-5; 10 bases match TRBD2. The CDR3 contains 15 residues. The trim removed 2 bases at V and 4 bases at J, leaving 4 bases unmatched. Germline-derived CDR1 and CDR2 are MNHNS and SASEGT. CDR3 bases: TGTGCCAGCAGTGAATTGAGCGGGAGGGGAGAGACCCAGTACTTC. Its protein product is CASSELSGRGETQYF.

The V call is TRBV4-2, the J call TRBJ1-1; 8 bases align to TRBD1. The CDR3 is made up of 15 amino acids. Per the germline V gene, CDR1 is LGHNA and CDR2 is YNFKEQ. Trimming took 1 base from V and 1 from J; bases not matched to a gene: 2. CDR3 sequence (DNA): TGTGCCAGCAGCCAAGCCGGACAGGGGAACACTGAAGCTTTCTTT. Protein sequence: CASSQAGQGNTEAFF.

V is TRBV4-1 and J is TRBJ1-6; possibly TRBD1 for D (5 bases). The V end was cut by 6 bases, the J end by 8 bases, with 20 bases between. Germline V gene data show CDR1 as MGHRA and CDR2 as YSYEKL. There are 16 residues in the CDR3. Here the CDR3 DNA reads TGCGCCAGCAGGCAAAGTAGGACACATCCAGATTCACCCCTCCACTTT. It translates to CASRQSRTHPDSPLHF.

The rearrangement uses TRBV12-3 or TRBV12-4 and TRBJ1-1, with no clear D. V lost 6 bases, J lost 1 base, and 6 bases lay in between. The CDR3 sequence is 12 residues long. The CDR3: CASSSENTEAFF. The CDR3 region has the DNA TGTGCCAGCAGCAGCGAGAACACTGAAGCTTTCTTT.

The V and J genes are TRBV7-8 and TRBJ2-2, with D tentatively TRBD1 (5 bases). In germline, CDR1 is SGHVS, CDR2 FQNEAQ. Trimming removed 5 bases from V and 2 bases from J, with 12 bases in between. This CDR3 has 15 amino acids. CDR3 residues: CASSSKGINTGELFF. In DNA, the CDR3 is TGTGCCAGCAGCAGCAAGGGGATCAACACCGGGGAGCTGTTTTTT. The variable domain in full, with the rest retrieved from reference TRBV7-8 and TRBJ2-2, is GAGVSQSPRYKVAKRGQDVALRCDPISGHVSLFWYQQALGQGPEFLTYFQNEAQLDKSGLPSDRFFAERPEGSVSTLKIQRTQQEDSAVYLCASSSKGINTGELFFGEGSRLTVL.

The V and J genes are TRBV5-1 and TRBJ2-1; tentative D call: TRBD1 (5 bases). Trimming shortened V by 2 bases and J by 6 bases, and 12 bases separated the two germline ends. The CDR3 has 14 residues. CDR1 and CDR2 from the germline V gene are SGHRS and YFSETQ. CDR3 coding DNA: TGCGCCAGCAGCTTCCAGGGCCCAGGCAATGAGCAGTTCTTC. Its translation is CASSFQGPGNEQFF.

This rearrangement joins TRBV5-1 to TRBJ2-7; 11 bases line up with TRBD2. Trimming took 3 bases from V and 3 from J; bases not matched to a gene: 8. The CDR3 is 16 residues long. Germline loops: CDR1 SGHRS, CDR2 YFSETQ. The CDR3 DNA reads TGCGCCAGCAGCTGGGCCAGGACTAGCGGGTACTACGAGCAGTACTTC. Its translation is CASSWARTSGYYEQYF. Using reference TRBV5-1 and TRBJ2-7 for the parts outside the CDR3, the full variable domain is KAGVTQTPRYLIKTRGQQVTLSCSPISGHRSVSWYQQTPGQGLQFLFEYFSETQRNKGNFPGRFSGRQFSNSRSEMNVSTLELGDSALYLCASSWARTSGYYEQYFGPGTRLTVT.